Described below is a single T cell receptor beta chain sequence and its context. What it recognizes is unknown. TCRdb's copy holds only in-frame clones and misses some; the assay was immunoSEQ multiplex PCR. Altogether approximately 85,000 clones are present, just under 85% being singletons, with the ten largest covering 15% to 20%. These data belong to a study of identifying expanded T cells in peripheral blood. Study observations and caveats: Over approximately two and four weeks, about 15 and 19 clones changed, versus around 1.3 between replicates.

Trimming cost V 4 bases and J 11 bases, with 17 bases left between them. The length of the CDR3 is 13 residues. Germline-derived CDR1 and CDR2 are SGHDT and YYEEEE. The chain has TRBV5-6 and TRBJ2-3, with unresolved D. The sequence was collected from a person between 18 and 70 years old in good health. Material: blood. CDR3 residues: CASSPNEIGGQYF. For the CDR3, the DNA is TGTGCCAGCAGCCCTAATGAGATAGGTGGGCAGTATTTT.